The 12 T cell receptor beta chains given below trace back to one sample, sequenced in a study of T-cell reconstitution after alpha-beta-depleted transplantation in children. As it was prepared, the TCRbeta library received unique molecular identifiers. TCRdb re-called the PCR reads through MiXCR, storing one row per CDR3 protein. The repertoire has some 290,000 distinct CDR3 sequences, around 25% of them found once; the top ten carry about a tenth. The material was PBMCs, mostly from graft donor cells, obtained 180 days after TCRalphabeta/CD19-depleted stem cell transplant. These receptors were obtained from a male patient under 18 who had a stem cell transplant for acute lymphoblastic leukemia, so the T cells may come from the graft donor.

The V call is TRBV27, the J call TRBJ1-1, with a weak D call TRBD1 (6 bases). This CDR3 has 15 amino acids. V lost 5 bases and J 4 bases, leaving 17 bases between the germline ends. Germline V gene lookup returns CDR1 MNHEY and CDR2 SMNVEV (reference sequence). The CDR3: CASSLSRGSPTEAFF. DNA for the CDR3: TGTGCCAGCAGTCTTTCTAGGGGGTCTCCCACTGAAGCTTTCTTT.

The rearrangement joins TRBV21-1 to TRBJ1-3; the tabulated D call, TRBD1, remains unverified against the DNA. TRBV21-1 is assigned pseudogene status. CDR3 length: 17 amino acids. CDR3 sequence (DNA): TGTGCCAGCAGCAAAGGCCGGACAGGACTCTCTGGAAACACCATATATTTT. Translation gives CASSKGRTGLSGNTIYF.

This clonotype has a handful of counts. The rearrangement joins TRBV12-3 or TRBV12-4 to TRBJ2-7; a possible D gene is TRBD1 (6 bases). V lost 2 bases, J lost 5 bases, and 13 bases lay in between. The CDR3 length is 14 residues. The CDR3 reads CASSLTGWANEQYF. DNA of the CDR3: TGTGCCAGCAGTTTAACAGGGTGGGCTAACGAGCAGTACTTC.

J is TRBJ2-1 and V is TRBV7-9; a weak D match, TRBD2 (5 bases). Germline CDR1 and CDR2: SEHNR and FQNEAQ (reference sequence). The V end lost 5 bases, the J end lost 9 bases, and 14 bases lay between the germline ends. This CDR3 has 13 amino acids. CDR3 residues: CASSPVGEPEQFF. CDR3 DNA sequence: TGTGCCAGCAGCCCCGTCGGGGAGCCTGAGCAGTTCTTC.

This chain links TRBV4-1 with TRBJ2-3; weak D call: TRBD1 (6 bases). The germline gives CDR1 MGHRA, CDR2 YSYEKL. The length of the CDR3 is 14 residues. With 1 base removed from V and 4 bases from J, the gap between germline ends came to 9 bases. The CDR3 DNA follows: TGCGCCAGCAGCCAAGCCCCAGGGGCAGATACGCAGTATTTT. Protein product: CASSQAPGADTQYF.

The chain recombines TRBV19 with TRBJ2-1; 7 bases line up with TRBD2. The CDR3 sequence is 15 residues long. CDR1 is LNHDA and CDR2 is SQIVND in the germline V gene (reference sequence). Trimming removed 3 bases from V and 4 bases from J; junction bases left unmatched: 6. The CDR3 region has the DNA TGTGCCAGTAGTATTGTAGCGGGCCTATACAATGAGCAGTTCTTC. This encodes CASSIVAGLYNEQFF. The full variable domain, in which reference TRBV19 and TRBJ2-1 provide the parts outside the CDR3, is DGGITQSPKYLFRKEGQNVTLSCEQNLNHDAMYWYRQDPGQGLRLIYYSQIVNDFQKGDIAEGYSVSREKKESFPLTVTSAQKNPTAFYLCASSIVAGLYNEQFFGPGTRLTVL.

The V and J genes are TRBV19 and TRBJ1-2, with TRBD1 identical over 8 bases. Germline V lookup: CDR1 LNHDA, CDR2 SQIVND (reference sequence). V was pared by 10 bases and J by 1 base, with 5 bases of the junction left unmatched. The CDR3 is made up of 13 amino acids. The CDR3 coding sequence is TGTGCCATATCGACAGGGGTTAACTATGGCTACACCTTC. Amino acid sequence: CAISTGVNYGYTF.

This chain connects TRBV12-3 or TRBV12-4 to TRBJ2-2; D gene unclear. Trimming cost V 10 bases and J 2 bases, with 5 bases left between them. The CDR3 length is 11 residues. The CDR3 DNA follows: TGTGCCATATCAAACACCGGGGAGCTGTTTTTT. Its translation is CAISNTGELFF.

This clonotype was picked up a small number of times. The rearrangement links TRBV2 to TRBJ2-7; D is perhaps TRBD2 (5 bases). The CDR3 runs to 14 residues. The ends were cut back, 4 bases at V and 0 bases at J, with 10 bases in the middle. CDR1 SNHLY and CDR2 FYNNEI come from the germline V gene. CDR3 region: CASSAGGLSYEQYF. The CDR3 region has the DNA TGTGCCAGCAGTGCCGGTGGACTCTCCTACGAGCAGTACTTC.

The chain combines TRBV5-5 with TRBJ1-3; D not resolved. This CDR3 region has 14 residues. The germline V gene has CDR1 SGHKS and CDR2 YYEKEE (reference sequence). V lost 4 bases, J lost 3 bases, and 11 bases lay in between. The CDR3 loop reads CASSLPSFGNTIYF. The DNA of the CDR3 is TGTGCCAGCAGCCTGCCGAGCTTTGGAAACACCATATATTTT. The whole variable domain, remainder taken from reference TRBV5-5 and TRBJ1-3, is DAGVTQSPTHLIKTRGQQVTLRCSPISGHKSVSWYQQVLGQGPQFIFQYYEKEERGRGNFPDRFSARQFPNYSSELNVNALLLGDSALYLCASSLPSFGNTIYFGEGSWLTVV.

The V call is TRBV6-5, the J call TRBJ2-5, with TRBD2 as a possible D gene (7 bases). The CDR3 length is 12 residues. Trimming took 6 bases from V and 10 from J, leaving 15 bases between them. Germline V gene data show CDR1 as MNHEY and CDR2 as SVGAGI. Here the CDR3 DNA reads TGTGCCAGCAGCAGGAGGGGGGGGGACCAGTACTTC. This gives the protein CASSRRGGDQYF.

This clonotype appeared a few times. This chain links TRBV5-1 with TRBJ1-6, with D possibly matching TRBD1 (6 bases). The V end lost 3 bases, the J end lost 10 bases, and 14 bases lay between the germline ends. Germline lookup yields CDR1 SGHRS and CDR2 YFSETQ. The CDR3 is made up of 14 amino acids. The CDR3: CASSSQTGYSPLHF. The CDR3 DNA reads as TGCGCCAGCAGCTCCCAGACAGGCTACTCACCCCTCCACTTT.